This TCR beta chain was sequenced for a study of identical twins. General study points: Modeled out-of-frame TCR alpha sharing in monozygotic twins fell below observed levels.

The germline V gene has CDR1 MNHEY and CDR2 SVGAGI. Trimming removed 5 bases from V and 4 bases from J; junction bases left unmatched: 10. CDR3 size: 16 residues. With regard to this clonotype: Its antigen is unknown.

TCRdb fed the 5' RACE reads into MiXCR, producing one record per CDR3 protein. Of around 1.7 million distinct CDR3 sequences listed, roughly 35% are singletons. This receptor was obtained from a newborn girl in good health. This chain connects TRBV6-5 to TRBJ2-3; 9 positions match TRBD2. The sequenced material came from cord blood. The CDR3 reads CASSRPTGTSPDTQYF. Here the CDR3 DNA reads TGTGCCAGCAGTCGCCCCACCGGGACTAGCCCAGATACGCAGTATTTT.